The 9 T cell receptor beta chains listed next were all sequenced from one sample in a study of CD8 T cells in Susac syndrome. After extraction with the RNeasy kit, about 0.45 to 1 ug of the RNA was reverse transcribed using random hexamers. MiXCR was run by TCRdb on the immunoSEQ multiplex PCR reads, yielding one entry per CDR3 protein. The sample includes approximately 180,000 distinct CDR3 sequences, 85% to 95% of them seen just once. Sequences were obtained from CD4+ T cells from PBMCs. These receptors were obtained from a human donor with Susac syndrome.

The CDR3 here is CAWTGGFSGANVLTF. The CDR3, as DNA: TGTGCCTGGACAGGGGGTTTCTCTGGGGCCAACGTCCTGACTTTC. The chain carries TRBV30 and TRBJ2-6, with 7 positions matching TRBD1. The CDR3 covers 15 residues. CDR1 is GTSNPN and CDR2 is SVGIG in the germline V gene (reference sequence). Trimming removed 4 bases from V and 0 bases from J; junction bases left unmatched: 3.

The CDR3 DNA sequence: TGTGCCAGCAGCCCTCGGGGGACATTAAAAGAGACCCAGTACTTC. This sequence encodes CASSPRGTLKETQYF. The genes are TRBV27 and TRBJ2-5; either TRBD1 or TRBD2 may fit D (6 bases each). The CDR3 contains 15 residues. The germline V and J ends were trimmed by 6 bases and 3 bases, with 17 bases remaining between them. Germline V gives CDR1 MNHEY, CDR2 SMNVEV (reference sequence).

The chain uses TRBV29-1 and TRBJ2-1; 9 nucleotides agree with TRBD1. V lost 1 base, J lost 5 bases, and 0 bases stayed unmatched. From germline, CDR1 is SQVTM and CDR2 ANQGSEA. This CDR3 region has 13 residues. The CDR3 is CSVEGTGDNEQFF. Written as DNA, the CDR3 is TGCAGCGTTGAAGGGACAGGGGACAATGAGCAGTTCTTC.

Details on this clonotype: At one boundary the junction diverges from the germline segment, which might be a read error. CDR3 in amino acids: CASTEDRLNSPLHF. The CDR3 DNA reads as TGTGCCAGCACTGAAGACAGGCTTAATTCACCCCTCCACTTT. V usage is TRBV2 and J usage is TRBJ1-6, with a possible D match to TRBD1 (6 bases). The CDR3 has 14 residues. Per the germline V gene, CDR1 is SNHLY and CDR2 is FYNNEI.

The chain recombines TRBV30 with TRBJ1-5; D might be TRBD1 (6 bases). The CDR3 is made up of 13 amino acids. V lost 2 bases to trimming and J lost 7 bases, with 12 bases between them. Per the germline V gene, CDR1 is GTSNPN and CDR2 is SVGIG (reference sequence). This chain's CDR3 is CAWSRGARQPQHF. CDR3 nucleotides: TGTGCCTGGAGTAGGGGGGCGCGGCAGCCCCAGCATTTT.

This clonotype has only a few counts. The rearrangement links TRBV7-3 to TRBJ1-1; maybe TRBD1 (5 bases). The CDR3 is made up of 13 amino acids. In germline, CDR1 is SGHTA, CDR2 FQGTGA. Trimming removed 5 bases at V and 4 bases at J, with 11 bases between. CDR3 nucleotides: TGTGCCAGCAGCAGGCAGGGTGGCACTGAAGCTTTCTTT. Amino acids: CASSRQGGTEAFF.

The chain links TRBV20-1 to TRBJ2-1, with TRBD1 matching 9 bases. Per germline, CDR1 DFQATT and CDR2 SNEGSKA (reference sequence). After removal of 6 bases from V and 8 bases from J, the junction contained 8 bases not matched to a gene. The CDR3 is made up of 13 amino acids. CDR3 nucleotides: TGCAGTGCCCCAGGACAGGGGAAGGATGAGCAGTTCTTC. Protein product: CSAPGQGKDEQFF.

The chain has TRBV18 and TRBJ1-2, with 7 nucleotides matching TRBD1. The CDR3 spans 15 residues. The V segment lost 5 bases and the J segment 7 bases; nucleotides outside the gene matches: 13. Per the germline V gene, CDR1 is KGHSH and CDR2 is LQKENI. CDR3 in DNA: TGTGCCAGCTCATCAACCCGGGGGACAGCTGGTGGCTACACCTTC. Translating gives CASSSTRGTAGGYTF.

The CDR3 DNA follows: TGTGCCAGCAGCCCTGGACAGGGGATGGGAGAGACCCAGTACTTC. Translation gives CASSPGQGMGETQYF. The chain combines TRBV11-2 with TRBJ2-5, with 9 bases fitting TRBD1. Germline V gene data show CDR1 as SGHAT and CDR2 as FQNNGV. The CDR3 has 15 amino acids. Trimming cost V 5 bases and J 4 bases; bases outside gene matches: 8.